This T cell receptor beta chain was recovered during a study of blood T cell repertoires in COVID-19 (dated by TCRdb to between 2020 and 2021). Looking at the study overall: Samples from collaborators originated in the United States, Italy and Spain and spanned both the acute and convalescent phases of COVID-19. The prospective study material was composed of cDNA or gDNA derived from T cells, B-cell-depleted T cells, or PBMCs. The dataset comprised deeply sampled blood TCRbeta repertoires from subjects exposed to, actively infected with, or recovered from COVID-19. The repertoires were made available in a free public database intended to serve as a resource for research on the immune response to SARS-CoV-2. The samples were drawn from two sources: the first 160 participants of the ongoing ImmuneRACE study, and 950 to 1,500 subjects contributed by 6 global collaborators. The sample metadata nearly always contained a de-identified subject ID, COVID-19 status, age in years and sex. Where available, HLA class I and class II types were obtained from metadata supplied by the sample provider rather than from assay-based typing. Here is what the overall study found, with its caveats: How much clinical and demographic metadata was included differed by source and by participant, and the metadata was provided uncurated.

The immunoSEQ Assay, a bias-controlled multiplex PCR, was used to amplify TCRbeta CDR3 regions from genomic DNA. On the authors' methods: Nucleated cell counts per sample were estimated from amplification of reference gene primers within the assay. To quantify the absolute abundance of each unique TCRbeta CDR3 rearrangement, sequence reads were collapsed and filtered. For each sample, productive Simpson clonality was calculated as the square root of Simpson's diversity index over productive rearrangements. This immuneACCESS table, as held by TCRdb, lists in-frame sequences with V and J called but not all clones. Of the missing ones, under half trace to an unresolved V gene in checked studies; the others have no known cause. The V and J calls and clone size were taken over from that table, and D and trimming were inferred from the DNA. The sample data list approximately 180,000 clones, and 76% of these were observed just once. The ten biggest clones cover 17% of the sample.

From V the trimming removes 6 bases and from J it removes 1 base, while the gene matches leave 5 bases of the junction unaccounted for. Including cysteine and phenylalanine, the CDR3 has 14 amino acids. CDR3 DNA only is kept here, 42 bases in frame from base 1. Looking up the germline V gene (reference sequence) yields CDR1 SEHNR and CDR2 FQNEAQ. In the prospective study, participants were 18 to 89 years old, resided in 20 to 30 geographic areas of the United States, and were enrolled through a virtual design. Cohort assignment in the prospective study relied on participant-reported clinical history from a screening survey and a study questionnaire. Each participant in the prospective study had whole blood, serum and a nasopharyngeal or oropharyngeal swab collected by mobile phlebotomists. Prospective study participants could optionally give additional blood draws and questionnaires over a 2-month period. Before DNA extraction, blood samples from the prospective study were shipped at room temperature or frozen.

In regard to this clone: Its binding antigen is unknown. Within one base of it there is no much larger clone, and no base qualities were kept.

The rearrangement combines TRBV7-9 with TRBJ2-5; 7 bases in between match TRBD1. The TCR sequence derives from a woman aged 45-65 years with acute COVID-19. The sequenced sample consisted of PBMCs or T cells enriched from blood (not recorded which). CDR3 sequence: CASRRDSTQETQYF. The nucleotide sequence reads TGTGCCAGCAGGAGGGACAGCACCCAAGAGACCCAGTACTTC.